These 25 T cell receptor beta chains were all obtained from the same sample, sequenced in a study of cytomegalovirus exposure and HLA in healthy donors. PCR involved 60 Vbeta and 13 Jbeta primers. The method was immunoSEQ multiplex PCR; TCRdb's version includes in-frame clones alone and lacks a portion of them. Of over 120,000 clones listed, over 65% are singletons. Specimen: PBMCs. The receptors were gathered from a man between 18 and 29 years old in good health and CMV-seropositive.

The chain combines TRBV28 with TRBJ2-1, with 8 bases matching TRBD2. This CDR3 is 13 amino acids long. V was pared by 3 bases and J by 15 bases, with 10 bases of the junction left unmatched. Germline V gives CDR1 MDHEN, CDR2 SYDVKM. For the CDR3, the DNA is TGTGCCAGCAGTTTTCGAGCGGGAGAGTTTCCGTTCTTC. Residues: CASSFRAGEFPFF.

The chain has TRBV29-1 and TRBJ2-1; tentative D call: TRBD2 (6 bases). CDR3 length equals 14 residues. The V end lost 8 bases, the J end lost 3 bases, and 17 bases lay between the germline ends. Germline CDR1 SQVTM, CDR2 ANQGSEA. Here the CDR3 reads CSHTGTSGYNEQFF. In nucleotides, the CDR3 is TGCAGCCACACCGGGACTTCAGGCTACAATGAGCAGTTCTTC.

This clone was found a few times. This chain links TRBV6-6 with TRBJ2-7, with 8 positions matching TRBD1. Looked up from germline, CDR1 is MNHNY and CDR2 is SVGAGI (reference sequence). V dropped 0 bases and J dropped 9; count of bases not matched to a gene: 7. The CDR3 sequence is 14 residues long. The CDR3 is CASSYSGQDNVQYF. The CDR3 DNA sequence: TGTGCCAGCAGTTACTCGGGACAGGATAACGTGCAGTACTTC.

The chain combines TRBV6-5 with TRBJ2-1; 10 bases are shared with TRBD2. Germline-derived CDR1 and CDR2 are MNHEY and SVGAGI. The trim removed 4 bases at V and 4 bases at J, leaving 7 bases unmatched. This CDR3 region has 16 residues. The CDR3 spells CASSFSQRGGYNEQFF. CDR3 nucleotides: TGTGCCAGCAGTTTTTCCCAGCGGGGGGGTTACAATGAGCAGTTCTTC.

The chain is built from TRBV5-4 and TRBJ2-5; 7 positions agree with TRBD1. This CDR3 region has 14 residues. Germline CDR1 is SGHNT and CDR2 is YYREEE (reference sequence). V dropped 4 bases and J dropped 1; count of bases not matched to a gene: 4. Here the CDR3 reads CASSKTGVQETQYF. The CDR3 region has the DNA TGTGCCAGCAGCAAAACAGGGGTCCAAGAGACCCAGTACTTC.

The genes are TRBV28 and TRBJ1-2; no firm D call. Germline-derived CDR1 and CDR2 are MDHEN and SYDVKM. The V gene lost 3 bases and the J gene lost 0 bases, with 5 bases spanning the gap. The CDR3 runs to 13 residues. CDR3 in DNA: TGTGCCAGCAGTTTCTCAGCTAACTATGGCTACACCTTC. Its translation: CASSFSANYGYTF.

The chain is built from TRBV23-1 and TRBJ2-1; a weak D match, TRBD2 (6 bases). TRBV23-1 qualifies as an ORF whose function is uncertain. The CDR3 extends over 16 amino acids. Trimming stripped 3 bases from V and 3 bases from J, with 15 bases between. CDR3 protein: CASSHPGESLYNEQFF. The CDR3, as DNA: TGCGCCAGCAGTCACCCGGGGGAGTCCCTCTACAATGAGCAGTTCTTC.

This rearrangement joins TRBV4-1 to TRBJ2-7; the D is unclear. V was clipped by 0 bases and J by 6 bases, with 9 bases between them. The CDR3 has 13 residues. Germline V gene lookup returns CDR1 MGHRA and CDR2 YSYEKL. The CDR3 region is CASSQDVRSEQYF. The CDR3 region has the DNA TGCGCCAGCAGCCAAGATGTGCGTAGCGAGCAGTACTTC.

This chain uses TRBV5-4 with TRBJ2-3, with 7 nucleotides matching TRBD2. In germline, CDR1 is SGHNT, CDR2 YYREEE (reference sequence). With 5 bases clipped from V and 0 bases from J, the junction kept 6 bases outside the gene matches. The CDR3 spans 15 residues. The CDR3 spells CASRWGGGSTDTQYF. The CDR3 coding sequence is TGTGCCAGCAGGTGGGGGGGAGGGAGCACAGATACGCAGTATTTT. Based on the CDR3 plus reference TRBV5-4 and TRBJ2-3, the full variable domain is ETGVTQSPTHLIKTRGQQVTLRCSSQSGHNTVSWYQQALGQGPQFIFQYYREEENGRGNFPPRFSGLQFPNYSSELNVNALELDDSALYLCASRWGGGSTDTQYFGPGTRLTVL.

CDR3 sequence: CATSSGQGSFQPQHF. CDR3 in DNA: TGTGCCACCAGCAGCGGACAGGGTAGTTTCCAGCCCCAGCATTTT. V and J are TRBV15 and TRBJ1-5; 8 bases are shared with TRBD1. Trimming took 3 bases from V and 7 from J; bases not matched to a gene: 8. CDR1 is LNHNV and CDR2 is YYDKDF in the germline V gene (reference sequence). This CDR3 contains 15 residues.

The CDR3 DNA sequence: TGTGCCAGCAGCCGCAACGGGGGGCAAGAGACCCAGTACTTC. This encodes CASSRNGGQETQYF. The J gene is TRBJ2-5, the V gene TRBV7-9; TRBD2 matches at 7 bases. Germline assignment: CDR1 SEHNR and CDR2 FQNEAQ (reference sequence). The CDR3 contains 14 residues. The V and J ends lost 5 bases and 2 bases, in that order; junction bases with no gene match: 5.

The V call is TRBV19, the J call TRBJ2-5, with D tentatively TRBD2 (6 bases). V was shortened by 6 bases and J by 1 base, with 9 bases between the two germline ends. This CDR3 comprises 13 residues. CDR1 LNHDA and CDR2 SQIVND come from the germline V gene (reference sequence). This CDR3 reads CASSPRGQETQYF. The DNA for the CDR3 is TGTGCCAGTAGCCCGCGGGGCCAAGAGACCCAGTACTTC.

The chain has TRBV7-2 and TRBJ2-1, with TRBD2 matching 8 bases. The CDR3 consists of 16 residues. From germline, CDR1 is SGHTA and CDR2 FQGNSA. V was pared by 4 bases and J by 3 bases, with 8 bases of the junction left unmatched. The CDR3 DNA sequence: TGTGCCAGCAGCTCTCCATTAGCGGGGATCTACAATGAGCAGTTCTTC. It codes for CASSSPLAGIYNEQFF.

This chain links TRBV5-1 with TRBJ1-1; 7 bases match TRBD1. V shed 1 base and J 2 bases; nucleotides not matched to a gene: 8. The CDR3 has 16 amino acids. CDR1 is SGHRS and CDR2 is YFSETQ in the germline V gene. The DNA for the CDR3 is TGCGCCAGCAGCTTGTACCTGGGACAGACCAACACTGAAGCTTTCTTT. The encoded protein is CASSLYLGQTNTEAFF.

The V and J genes are TRBV9 and TRBJ2-1; D perhaps matches TRBD2 (6 bases). Germline assignment: CDR1 SGDLS and CDR2 YYNGEE. V lost 0 bases and J 9 bases, leaving 13 bases between the germline ends. The length of the CDR3 is 14 residues. CDR3 in amino acids: CASSVDAGNSEQFF. In DNA form, the CDR3 reads TGTGCCAGCAGCGTAGATGCGGGAAACTCTGAGCAGTTCTTC.

The chain recombines TRBV6-5 with TRBJ2-7; possibly TRBD1 for D (5 bases). The CDR3 loop spans 13 amino acids. With 5 bases removed from V and 0 bases from J, the gap between germline ends came to 8 bases. Germline V lookup: CDR1 MNHEY, CDR2 SVGAGI. The CDR3 sequence: CASSPQGSYEQYF. Written as DNA, the CDR3 is TGTGCCAGCAGTCCTCAGGGCTCCTACGAGCAGTACTTC.

The chain employs TRBV30 and TRBJ2-5, with D possibly TRBD1 on 6 matching bases. In germline, CDR1 is GTSNPN, CDR2 SVGIG (reference sequence). Trimming cost V 0 bases and J 4 bases, with 6 bases left between them. The CDR3 runs to 12 residues. CDR3 nucleotides: TGTGCCTGGAGTGTACAGGGAGAGACCCAGTACTTC. Amino acid sequence: CAWSVQGETQYF. Combining the CDR3 with reference TRBV30 and TRBJ2-5 gives the whole variable domain SQTIHQWPATLVQPVGSPLSLECTVEGTSNPNLYWYRQAAGRGLQLLFYSVGIGQISSEVPQNLSASRPQDRQFILSSKKLLLSDSGFYLCAWSVQGETQYFGPGTRLLVL.

The chain has TRBV11-3 and TRBJ2-2, with a possible D match to TRBD2 (6 bases). This CDR3 is 15 amino acids long. Trimming removed 4 bases from V and 5 bases from J, with 14 bases in between. Germline-derived CDR1 and CDR2 are SGHNT and YENEEA. The CDR3 reads CASSSGGARTGELFF. CDR3 DNA: TGTGCCAGCAGCTCGGGCGGGGCCCGGACCGGGGAGCTGTTTTTT.

This chain joins TRBV9 and TRBJ2-3, with D tentatively TRBD1 (5 bases). Germline CDR1 SGDLS, CDR2 YYNGEE. The CDR3 has 15 amino acids. Trimming cost V 0 bases and J 1 base, with 9 bases left between them. The CDR3 spells CASSVEGLGTDTQYF. The CDR3 DNA is TGTGCCAGCAGCGTAGAGGGGCTCGGCACAGATACGCAGTATTTT.

The chain joins TRBV14 to TRBJ2-7; possible D gene TRBD2, 5 bases. Trimming pared 3 bases from V and 6 bases from J, leaving 18 bases between. The V gene's germline CDR1 is SGHDN and CDR2 FVKESK. This CDR3 has 15 amino acids. CDR3 protein: CASSHPSPGIGEQYF. DNA of the CDR3: TGTGCCAGCAGCCATCCAAGCCCGGGGATCGGCGAGCAGTACTTC.

The V call is TRBV15, the J call TRBJ2-7, with TRBD1 identical over 9 bases. The junction had 9 bases not matched to a gene; V was cut back by 7 bases and J by 5 bases. In germline, CDR1 is LNHNV, CDR2 YYDKDF (reference sequence). This CDR3 region has 14 residues. This CDR3 is CATNPGQGYHEQYF. CDR3 sequence (DNA): TGTGCCACCAATCCGGGACAGGGTTACCACGAGCAGTACTTC.

The chain employs TRBV19 and TRBJ2-2, with unresolved D. Trimming removed 1 base from V and 2 bases from J, with 5 bases in between. The CDR3 spans 14 residues. CDR1 is LNHDA and CDR2 is SQIVND in the germline V gene (reference sequence). CDR3 in DNA: TGTGCCAGTAGTATAGGGGCCAACACCGGGGAGCTGTTTTTT. Protein sequence: CASSIGANTGELFF.

The CDR3 loop reads CASSLPGLGQPQHF. As DNA, the CDR3 is TGTGCCAGTAGTCTTCCGGGACTCGGGCAGCCCCAGCATTTT. V gene TRBV19 combines with J gene TRBJ1-5; a possible D gene is TRBD1 (5 bases). The CDR3 runs 14 residues. Trimming took 5 bases from V and 7 from J, leaving 15 bases between them. The germline V gene has CDR1 LNHDA and CDR2 SQIVND (reference sequence). The full variable domain, rest sourced from reference TRBV19 and TRBJ1-5, is DGGITQSPKYLFRKEGQNVTLSCEQNLNHDAMYWYRQDPGQGLRLIYYSQIVNDFQKGDIAEGYSVSREKKESFPLTVTSAQKNPTAFYLCASSLPGLGQPQHFGDGTRLSIL.

The chain uses TRBV29-1 and TRBJ2-3; 9 bases are a match to TRBD1. The V gene end was trimmed by 4 bases and the J gene end by 5 bases; junction bases not matched to a gene: 7. This CDR3 has 14 residues. In germline, CDR1 is SQVTM, CDR2 ANQGSEA. The CDR3 coding sequence is TGCAGCGTTGGTGGACAGGGGCGTAGAGATACGCAGTATTTT. Protein sequence: CSVGGQGRRDTQYF.

In the case of this clone: Only one base separates this from a far larger clonotype, so it likely reflects a read error. The chain carries TRBV5-8 and TRBJ1-2; tentatively, D is TRBD1 (5 bases). CDR3 size: 14 residues. Looked up from germline, CDR1 is SGHTS and CDR2 is YDEGEE. The CDR3, as DNA: TGTGTCAGCAGCCTGGACACCTCTAACTATGGCTACACCTTC. It is translated as CVSSLDTSNYGYTF.